This is a list of T cell receptor beta chains from one sample in a study of regulatory T cells in long-lasting Graves disease. TCRdb processed the multiplex PCR reads anew with MiXCR; each CDR3 protein has one entry. The sample has roughly 510,000 distinct CDR3 sequences, roughly a sixth seen once. A further study also used this sample, focusing on T cells in Graves' hyperthyroidism and ophthalmopathy.

Here the sequenced sample was peripheral blood mononuclear cells (PBMCs), taken at new diagnosis, from a patient treated with antithyroid drugs. Receptor source: a man aged 18 to 29 with Graves disease. The CDR3 runs from the conserved cysteine through the conserved F or W. The order of the fields is clone size, V gene, J gene, D gene, CDR3 protein, CDR3 DNA. A D gene is named only where the DNA matches it firmly. A clone size is listed for some rows: how often the clone was seen (once, few, many), or a class if it is expanded.

clone_size: many
v_call: TRBV18
j_call: TRBJ1-5
d_call: TRBD1
cdr3_aa: CASSPRDSGQPQHF
cdr3_nt: TGTGCCAGCAGTCCCCGGGACAGTGGACAGCCCCAGCATTTT

clone_size: .
v_call: TRBV29-1
j_call: TRBJ2-7
d_call: .
cdr3_aa: CSVGGEHAPLYKQYF
cdr3_nt: TGCAGCGTTGGAGGGGAACATGCACCCCTTTACAAGCAGTACTTC

clone_size: .
v_call: TRBV28
j_call: TRBJ2-7
d_call: .
cdr3_aa: CASSLGLGAAEQYF
cdr3_nt: TGTGCCAGCAGTTTGGGGCTAGGTGCGGCCGAGCAGTACTTC

clone_size: .
v_call: TRBV2
j_call: TRBJ2-1
d_call: TRBD2
cdr3_aa: CASTGLAGAYNEQFF
cdr3_nt: TGTGCCAGCACCGGACTAGCGGGAGCATACAATGAGCAGTTCTTC

clone_size: .
v_call: TRBV2
j_call: TRBJ1-1
d_call: TRBD1
cdr3_aa: CASSPTGRDTEAFF
cdr3_nt: TGTGCCAGCAGCCCGACAGGGAGAGATACTGAAGCTTTCTTT

clone_size: .
v_call: TRBV12-5
j_call: TRBJ1-1
d_call: .
cdr3_aa: CASAVGGGTEAFF
cdr3_nt: TGTGCTAGTGCGGTAGGGGGTGGCACTGAAGCTTTCTTT

clone_size: many
v_call: TRBV6-5
j_call: TRBJ1-2
d_call: .
cdr3_aa: CASSYADSNYGYTF
cdr3_nt: TGTGCCAGCAGTTACGCGGATTCTAACTATGGCTACACCTTC

clone_size: .
v_call: TRBV3-1
j_call: TRBJ2-2
d_call: TRBD2
cdr3_aa: CASSQGAGGGYTGELFF
cdr3_nt: TGTGCCAGCAGCCAAGGCGCGGGAGGAGGGTACACCGGGGAGCTGTTTTTT

clone_size: .
v_call: TRBV27
j_call: TRBJ1-2
d_call: .
cdr3_aa: CASRFEGAANYGYTF
cdr3_nt: TGTGCCAGCAGATTCGAGGGAGCAGCTAACTATGGCTACACCTTC

clone_size: many
v_call: TRBV27
j_call: TRBJ1-5
d_call: .
cdr3_aa: CASSLEWGNQPQHF
cdr3_nt: TGTGCCAGCAGTTTGGAGTGGGGTAATCAGCCCCAGCATTTT

clone_size: many
v_call: TRBV20-1
j_call: TRBJ2-3
d_call: TRBD2
cdr3_aa: CSASPLSGILTDTQYF
cdr3_nt: TGCAGTGCTAGTCCACTTAGCGGGATACTCACAGATACGCAGTATTTT

clone_size: few
v_call: TRBV11-2
j_call: TRBJ1-2
d_call: .
cdr3_aa: CASSLEGGVYGYTF
cdr3_nt: TGTGCCAGCAGCTTAGAAGGAGGGGTCTATGGCTACACCTTC

clone_size: few
v_call: TRBV20-1
j_call: TRBJ1-5
d_call: .
cdr3_aa: CSARQSDSVSNQPQHF
cdr3_nt: TGCAGTGCTCGCCAGTCGGACAGCGTAAGCAATCAGCCCCAGCATTTT

clone_size: many
v_call: TRBV12-3/TRBV12-4
j_call: TRBJ2-2
d_call: TRBD1
cdr3_aa: CASKTGGLGELFF
cdr3_nt: TGTGCCAGCAAGACAGGGGGCCTCGGGGAGCTGTTTTTT

clone_size: .
v_call: TRBV4-1
j_call: TRBJ2-7
d_call: TRBD2
cdr3_aa: CASSQAQREGYEQYF
cdr3_nt: TGCGCCAGCAGCCAAGCTCAGCGGGAGGGATACGAGCAGTACTTC

clone_size: .
v_call: TRBV27
j_call: TRBJ2-7
d_call: .
cdr3_aa: CASSPPGPIAYEQYF
cdr3_nt: TGTGCCAGCAGTCCCCCGGGACCCATTGCCTACGAGCAGTACTTC

clone_size: few
v_call: TRBV7-2
j_call: TRBJ2-1
d_call: TRBD2
cdr3_aa: CASSSRTSGRRDEQFF
cdr3_nt: TGTGCCAGCAGCTCACGGACTAGCGGGAGGAGAGATGAGCAGTTCTTC

clone_size: many
v_call: TRBV27
j_call: TRBJ1-1
d_call: .
cdr3_aa: CASSLTQGYTEAFF
cdr3_nt: TGTGCCAGCAGTCTAACACAGGGTTACACTGAAGCTTTCTTT

clone_size: few
v_call: TRBV6-1
j_call: TRBJ2-5
d_call: .
cdr3_aa: CASRITDWETQYF
cdr3_nt: TGTGCCAGCAGAATTACAGATTGGGAGACCCAGTACTTC

clone_size: .
v_call: TRBV28
j_call: TRBJ1-1
d_call: .
cdr3_aa: CASRTNRDARKAFF
cdr3_nt: TGTGCCAGCAGAACAAACAGGGACGCGCGTAAAGCTTTCTTT

clone_size: .
v_call: TRBV7-4
j_call: TRBJ2-5
d_call: .
cdr3_aa: CASSLGPVGETQYF
cdr3_nt: TGTGCCAGCAGCTTAGGACCGGTGGGGGAGACCCAGTACTTC

clone_size: few
v_call: TRBV7-9
j_call: TRBJ2-1
d_call: TRBD2
cdr3_aa: CASSLTSGRYEQFF
cdr3_nt: TGTGCCAGCAGCCTGACTAGCGGGAGGTATGAGCAGTTCTTC

clone_size: few
v_call: TRBV20-1
j_call: TRBJ2-7
d_call: .
cdr3_aa: CSARFRGPLAGSSSYEQYF
cdr3_nt: TGCAGTGCTAGATTTCGGGGGCCCTTAGCGGGTAGTAGCTCCTACGAGCAGTACTTC

clone_size: .
v_call: TRBV6-2/TRBV6-3
j_call: TRBJ2-1
d_call: TRBD2
cdr3_aa: CASSYPGLAGGYNEQFF
cdr3_nt: TGTGCCAGCAGTTACCCGGGACTAGCGGGAGGATACAATGAGCAGTTCTTC

clone_size: few
v_call: TRBV4-1
j_call: TRBJ1-5
d_call: .
cdr3_aa: CASSQVSGESNQPQHF
cdr3_nt: TGCGCCAGCAGCCAAGTTTCGGGTGAAAGCAATCAGCCCCAGCATTTT

clone_size: .
v_call: TRBV7-9
j_call: TRBJ2-3
d_call: .
cdr3_aa: CASSLSSAGLGTDTQYF
cdr3_nt: TGTGCCAGCAGCTTATCTAGTGCGGGCCTGGGCACAGATACGCAGTATTTT

clone_size: .
v_call: TRBV9
j_call: TRBJ1-2
d_call: .
cdr3_aa: CASSVVPGYGYTF
cdr3_nt: TGTGCCAGCAGCGTAGTCCCCGGCTATGGCTACACCTTC

clone_size: many
v_call: TRBV12-3/TRBV12-4
j_call: TRBJ2-7
d_call: .
cdr3_aa: CASSLGDGYEQYF
cdr3_nt: TGTGCCAGCAGTCTAGGGGACGGCTACGAGCAGTACTTC

clone_size: .
v_call: TRBV19
j_call: TRBJ1-5
d_call: TRBD1
cdr3_aa: CASSIRTGYLSGQPQHF
cdr3_nt: TGTGCCAGTAGTATCAGGACAGGTTATCTGTCGGGTCAGCCCCAGCATTTT

clone_size: few
v_call: TRBV5-1
j_call: TRBJ2-1
d_call: TRBD2
cdr3_aa: CASRRLADNEQFF
cdr3_nt: TGCGCCAGCAGAAGGCTAGCGGACAATGAGCAGTTCTTC

clone_size: many
v_call: TRBV6-2/TRBV6-3
j_call: TRBJ2-5
d_call: TRBD2
cdr3_aa: CASRGGAETQYF
cdr3_nt: TGTGCCAGCAGGGGAGGGGCTGAGACCCAGTACTTC

clone_size: .
v_call: TRBV6-2/TRBV6-3
j_call: TRBJ1-6
d_call: .
cdr3_aa: CASSGPGPKYSPLHF
cdr3_nt: TGTGCCAGCAGTGGCCCGGGACCCAAGTATTCACCCCTCCACTTT

clone_size: .
v_call: TRBV7-9
j_call: TRBJ1-2
d_call: TRBD1
cdr3_aa: CASRAGTGGANYGYTF
cdr3_nt: TGTGCCAGCAGAGCCGGGACAGGGGGCGCCAACTATGGCTACACCTTC

clone_size: .
v_call: TRBV5-8
j_call: TRBJ2-3
d_call: TRBD2
cdr3_aa: CASGLTSGAQYF
cdr3_nt: TGTGCCAGCGGCTTGACTAGCGGGGCGCAGTATTTT

clone_size: .
v_call: TRBV25-1
j_call: TRBJ1-2
d_call: .
cdr3_aa: CASSDFTREGYGYTF
cdr3_nt: TGTGCCAGCAGTGATTTTACCAGGGAGGGGTATGGCTACACCTTC

clone_size: many
v_call: TRBV6-5
j_call: TRBJ1-1
d_call: .
cdr3_aa: CASSYGGLTEAFF
cdr3_nt: TGTGCCAGCAGTTACGGGGGGTTGACTGAAGCTTTCTTT

clone_size: many
v_call: TRBV12-3/TRBV12-4
j_call: TRBJ2-7
d_call: TRBD2
cdr3_aa: CASRKGLANEQYF
cdr3_nt: TGTGCCAGCAGGAAGGGACTAGCTAACGAGCAGTACTTC

clone_size: .
v_call: TRBV10-3
j_call: TRBJ2-3
d_call: .
cdr3_aa: CAALAWSTDTQYF
cdr3_nt: TGTGCCGCACTAGCTTGGAGCACAGATACGCAGTATTTT

clone_size: .
v_call: TRBV19
j_call: TRBJ1-5
d_call: .
cdr3_aa: CASGSDQPQHF
cdr3_nt: TGTGCCAGTGGTTCAGATCAGCCCCAGCATTTT

clone_size: many
v_call: TRBV3-1
j_call: TRBJ2-3
d_call: TRBD1
cdr3_aa: CASSQDVQGAGDTQYF
cdr3_nt: TGTGCCAGCAGCCAAGATGTCCAGGGGGCAGGGGATACGCAGTATTTT